The clone carrying this T cell receptor beta chain has only one observation. This sample was taken from a study of T cell changes during pregnancy in multiple sclerosis. TCRdb keeps only in-frame clones here, not all; method: immunoSEQ multiplex PCR. The sample holds 88,000 or so clones, 92% seen once. The CDR3 length is 16 residues. CDR1 and CDR2 (germline): MNHNS, SASEGT. Trimming shortened V by 1 base and J by 1 base, and 11 bases separated the two germline ends. This TCR derives from a female donor with multiple sclerosis, enrolled in a pregnancy study. This chain links TRBV6-1 with TRBJ2-1; D possibly corresponds to TRBD2 (5 bases). The sample was peripheral blood, taken before pregnancy. CDR3 DNA sequence: TGTGCCAGCAGTGAAGTGATGGACTGGTCCTACAATGAGCAGTTCTTC. As protein: CASSEVMDWSYNEQFF.